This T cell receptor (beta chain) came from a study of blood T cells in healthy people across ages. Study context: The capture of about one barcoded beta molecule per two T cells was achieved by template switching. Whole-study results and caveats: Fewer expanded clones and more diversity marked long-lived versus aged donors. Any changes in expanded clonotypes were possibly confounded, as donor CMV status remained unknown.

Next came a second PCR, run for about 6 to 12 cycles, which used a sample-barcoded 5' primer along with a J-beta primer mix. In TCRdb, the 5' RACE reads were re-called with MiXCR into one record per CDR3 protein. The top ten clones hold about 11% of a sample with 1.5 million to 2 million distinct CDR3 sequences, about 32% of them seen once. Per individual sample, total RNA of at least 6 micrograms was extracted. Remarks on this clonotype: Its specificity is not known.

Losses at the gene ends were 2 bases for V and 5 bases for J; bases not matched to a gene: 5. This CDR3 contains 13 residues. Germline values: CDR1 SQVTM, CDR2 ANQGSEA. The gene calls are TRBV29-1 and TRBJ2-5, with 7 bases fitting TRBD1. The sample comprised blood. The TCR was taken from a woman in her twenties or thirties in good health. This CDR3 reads CSVENRGWETQYF. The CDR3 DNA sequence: TGCAGCGTTGAAAACAGGGGTTGGGAGACCCAGTACTTC.